One and the same sample provided the 30 T cell receptor beta chains below, sequenced in a study of blood T cell repertoires in COVID-19. Sequencing was performed with immunoSEQ multiplex PCR; in TCRdb, only in-frame clones are kept and a portion is missing. The sample includes about 140,000 clones, 84% seen only once; the top ten take 3.5% to 5%. Sequences were obtained from PBMCs or T cells enriched from blood (not recorded which). The source of these receptors is a man aged 50 to 60 in a cohort exposed to, infected with or recovered from COVID-19 (not recorded which).

Here the CDR3 DNA reads TGTGCCAGCAGCTTTACAGCAAACTCTGGAAACACCATATATTTT. This gives the protein CASSFTANSGNTIYF. The chain employs TRBV7-8 and TRBJ1-3, with D unresolved. The CDR3 consists of 15 residues. The germline gives CDR1 SGHVS, CDR2 FQNEAQ. Trimming cost V 3 bases and J 0 bases, with 9 bases left between them.

The chain couples TRBV6-5 to TRBJ2-2, with a possible D match to TRBD1 (6 bases). Trimming took 8 bases from V and 3 from J, leaving 13 bases between them. The CDR3 covers 14 residues. In germline, CDR1 is MNHEY, CDR2 SVGAGI. The CDR3 bases are TGTGCCAGCCCCAGGGGCGGTCACACCGGGGAGCTGTTTTTT. Translation: CASPRGGHTGELFF.

The J gene is TRBJ2-7, the V gene TRBV7-2; D is perhaps TRBD1 (5 bases). Trimming pared 5 bases from V and 3 bases from J, leaving 11 bases between. Germline lookup yields CDR1 SGHTA and CDR2 FQGNSA. This CDR3 region has 13 residues. The CDR3 reads CASSVNRYYEQYF. CDR3 nucleotides: TGTGCCAGCAGCGTAAACAGGTACTACGAGCAGTACTTC.

The chain recombines TRBV6-5 with TRBJ1-2, with 7 bases lining up with TRBD1. V shed 7 bases and J 6 bases; nucleotides not matched to a gene: 8. Germline loops: CDR1 MNHEY, CDR2 SVGAGI. The CDR3 is 13 residues long. The CDR3 here is CASTQTGRHGYTF. The DNA for the CDR3 is TGTGCCAGCACCCAGACAGGGAGACATGGCTACACCTTC.

This chain links TRBV6-6 with TRBJ1-6; 7 nucleotides match TRBD1. The junction had 12 bases not matched to a gene; V was cut back by 7 bases and J by 9 bases. Germline CDR1 MNHNY, CDR2 SVGAGI (reference sequence). This CDR3 contains 15 residues. The CDR3 is CASTRGDRGISPLHF. In nucleotides, the CDR3 is TGTGCCAGCACCAGGGGGGACAGAGGAATTTCACCCCTCCACTTT.

The chain employs TRBV2 and TRBJ2-7; weak D call: TRBD2 (5 bases). Germline assignment: CDR1 SNHLY and CDR2 FYNNEI. V was shortened by 8 bases and J by 4 bases, with 24 bases between the two germline ends. The CDR3 totals 16 residues. The CDR3 DNA reads as TGTGCCAGCGTGAACCCCCACGAGAGGGAAGGGTACGAGCAGTACTTC. Amino acid sequence: CASVNPHEREGYEQYF.

This clone was seen just once. This rearrangement joins TRBV7-2 to TRBJ2-5; a possible D gene is TRBD2 (5 bases). Trimming shortened V by 1 base and J by 1 base, and 10 bases separated the two germline ends. The germline gives CDR1 SGHTA, CDR2 FQGNSA. CDR3 length equals 15 residues. The CDR3 loop reads CASSLGTGRQETQYF. The CDR3 coding sequence is TGTGCCAGCAGCTTAGGGACTGGTCGCCAAGAGACCCAGTACTTC.

As concerns this clone: The same CDR3 arises from other DNA sequences in this sample as well. The chain recombines TRBV12-3 or TRBV12-4 with TRBJ1-1; D is possibly TRBD1 (5 bases). Trimming left V 3 bases short and J 4 bases short, with 9 bases between. The CDR3 covers 13 residues. CDR3 nucleotides: TGTGCCAGCAGTTTGGGGGGAGGCACTGAAGCTTTCTTT. Translation gives CASSLGGGTEAFF.

The chain's CDR3 is CASSRTFGNEQFF. CDR3 coding DNA: TGTGCCAGCAGCCGCACTTTTGGCAATGAGCAGTTCTTC. This chain links TRBV6-5 with TRBJ2-1; D call uncertain. Germline lookup yields CDR1 MNHEY and CDR2 SVGAGI. With 6 bases removed from V and 6 bases from J, the gap between germline ends came to 12 bases. The CDR3 consists of 13 residues.

The genes are TRBV10-3 and TRBJ1-1; D not resolved. The CDR3 extends over 13 amino acids. Trimming stripped 10 bases from V and 5 bases from J, with 17 bases between. The V gene's germline CDR1 is ENHRY and CDR2 SYGVKD. The DNA for the CDR3 is TGTGCCACCAAAAGACCATCTAGTACTGAAGCTTTCTTT. This codes for CATKRPSSTEAFF.

This clone was detected only a few times. This sequence joins TRBV28 and TRBJ1-2, with D possibly matching TRBD1 (5 bases). This CDR3 region has 14 residues. Trimming pared 3 bases from V and 2 bases from J, leaving 10 bases between. Germline V gene sequence: CDR1 MDHEN, CDR2 SYDVKM. CDR3 amino acids: CASSFRTTNYGYTF. The CDR3 DNA reads TGTGCCAGCAGTTTTCGGACAACAAACTATGGCTACACCTTC.

The CDR3 is CASSQVGSNEQFF. The CDR3 DNA reads TGTGCCAGCAGCCAAGTTGGGAGCAATGAGCAGTTCTTC. This sequence joins TRBV4-2 and TRBJ2-1; tentative D call: TRBD2 (5 bases). The germline V gene has CDR1 LGHNA and CDR2 YNFKEQ. V lost 1 base and J 6 bases, leaving 7 bases between the germline ends. The CDR3 has 13 residues.

The chain has TRBV7-2 and TRBJ2-1, with a possible D match to TRBD2 (7 bases). The ends were cut back, 6 bases at V and 5 bases at J, with 26 bases in the middle. The length of the CDR3 is 18 residues. Germline V gives CDR1 SGHTA, CDR2 FQGNSA. DNA of the CDR3: TGTGCCAGCAGTCGAACGACCGGGGGGCCCCCCGCCCACAATGAGCAGTTCTTC. Its protein product is CASSRTTGGPPAHNEQFF.

The gene calls are TRBV27 and TRBJ2-5; D perhaps matches TRBD2 (6 bases). CDR1 MNHEY and CDR2 SMNVEV come from the germline V gene (reference sequence). The CDR3 has 13 residues. The ends were cut back, 4 bases at V and 3 bases at J, with 9 bases in the middle. The CDR3: CASSYGGKETQYF. CDR3 sequence (DNA): TGTGCCAGCAGTTATGGGGGGAAAGAGACCCAGTACTTC.

The count of this clone is one. This sequence joins TRBV10-1 and TRBJ2-1, with 10 bases aligning to TRBD2. Germline V gene lookup returns CDR1 WNHNN and CDR2 SYGVQD (reference sequence). Germline trimming cut 2 bases from V and 6 bases from J; bases unmatched to any gene: 10. This CDR3 has 17 residues. The CDR3 region is CASSEPTVAGGSNEQFF. The DNA for the CDR3 is TGCGCCAGCAGTGAGCCGACGGTAGCGGGAGGTTCCAATGAGCAGTTCTTC.

J is TRBJ2-7 and V is TRBV30, with a weak D call TRBD1 (5 bases). V lost 1 base to trimming and J lost 7 bases, with 11 bases between them. The CDR3 runs 12 residues. The germline CDR1 and CDR2 sequences are GTSNPN and SVGIG (reference sequence). In nucleotides, the CDR3 is TGTGCCTGGAGTGCACTAAACAGGGAGCAGTACTTC. Protein product: CAWSALNREQYF.

This chain uses TRBV11-2 with TRBJ2-2; D may be TRBD1 (5 bases). Trimming shortened V by 5 bases and J by 7 bases, and 11 bases separated the two germline ends. The CDR3 loop spans 13 amino acids. Germline-derived CDR1 and CDR2 are SGHAT and FQNNGV. CDR3 nucleotides: TGTGCCAGCAGCCATCAGGGCGTCGGGGAGCTGTTTTTT. The encoded protein is CASSHQGVGELFF.

V gene TRBV10-3 combines with J gene TRBJ1-1; D gene ambiguous. Germline V CDR1 and CDR2: ENHRY, SYGVKD. CDR3 length: 13 residues. V dropped 11 bases and J dropped 1 base, with 14 bases sitting between them. The CDR3 DNA is TGTGCCGCCGCGGGCCCCGGGAACACTGAAGCTTTCTTT. This gives the protein CAAAGPGNTEAFF.

The chain links TRBV12-3 or TRBV12-4 to TRBJ1-4; tentative D call: TRBD1 (5 bases). This CDR3 region has 11 residues. The V and J ends lost 1 base and 17 bases respectively, with 11 bases between them. The CDR3 DNA reads TGTGCCAGCAGTTTAGATGGAGGGGAATTTTTT. This codes for CASSLDGGEFF.

V and J are TRBV7-2 and TRBJ2-2; 9 bases are a match to TRBD1. CDR1 and CDR2 from the germline V gene are SGHTA and FQGNSA. V trimming: 6 bases; J trimming: 5 bases; junction bases outside the gene matches: 7. This CDR3 spans 15 amino acids. CDR3 coding DNA: TGTGCCAGCAGACTAAACAGGGGGCAGACCGGGGAGCTGTTTTTT. This sequence encodes CASRLNRGQTGELFF.

This chain connects TRBV10-1 to TRBJ2-2; unclear D gene. Trimming left V 5 bases short and J 5 bases short, with 9 bases between. Germline V gene lookup returns CDR1 WNHNN and CDR2 SYGVQD (reference sequence). This CDR3 comprises 13 residues. The CDR3 here is CASSLLRTGELFF. The CDR3 bases are TGCGCCAGCAGTCTTCTGAGGACCGGGGAGCTGTTTTTT.

For the CDR3, the DNA is TGTGCCGGAAGTTCGGGAGTTAACTATGGCTACACCTTC. Encoded protein: CAGSSGVNYGYTF. The genes are TRBV6-6 and TRBJ1-2; D gene unclear. V lost 11 bases and J lost 1, with 14 bases in between. Germline V gene data show CDR1 as MNHNY and CDR2 as SVGAGI (reference sequence). The CDR3 contains 13 residues.

CDR3 nucleotides: TGTGCCACCCGGTCCGATAACTATGGCTACACCTTC. Amino acids: CATRSDNYGYTF. The chain has TRBV10-3 and TRBJ1-2; D is ambiguous. In germline, CDR1 is ENHRY, CDR2 SYGVKD. Trimming removed 10 bases at V and 1 base at J, with 10 bases between. The CDR3 has 12 residues.

J is TRBJ2-3 and V is TRBV5-1; D possibly corresponds to TRBD1 (5 bases). V shed 1 base and J shed 1 base, with 10 bases lying between them. The CDR3 has 15 amino acids. CDR1 is SGHRS and CDR2 is YFSETQ in the germline V gene. CDR3 DNA: TGCGCCAGCAGCTTGTCAGGGTACCGCACAGATACGCAGTATTTT. Its translation: CASSLSGYRTDTQYF.

This clone was counted once. The chain uses TRBV2 and TRBJ1-5; TRBD1 aligns across 7 bases. The ends lost 7 bases at V and 4 bases at J; junction bases unmatched: 4. The germline gives CDR1 SNHLY, CDR2 FYNNEI. The CDR3 totals 13 residues. The CDR3 here is CASKGQSNQPQHF. The DNA of the CDR3 is TGTGCCAGCAAGGGACAGTCGAATCAGCCCCAGCATTTT.

V usage is TRBV5-6 and J usage is TRBJ2-1; 12 bases match TRBD2. Germline V gene sequence: CDR1 SGHDT, CDR2 YYEEEE. This CDR3 is built from 15 residues. J gave up 5 bases and V 4 bases, and 4 bases lay outside the gene matches. CDR3 region: CASSELAGGNNEQFF. The DNA for the CDR3 is TGTGCCAGCAGCGAACTAGCGGGGGGAAACAATGAGCAGTTCTTC.

This chain connects TRBV9 to TRBJ1-5, with a tentative D call TRBD1 (6 bases). The germline V gene encodes CDR1 SGDLS and CDR2 YYNGEE. V was pared by 4 bases and J by 1 base, with 9 bases between. This CDR3 spans 14 amino acids. DNA of the CDR3: TGTGCCAGCAGCCCTGGGACAAGCAATCAGCCCCAGCATTTT. Amino acid sequence: CASSPGTSNQPQHF. Supplemented by reference TRBV9 and TRBJ1-5, the full variable domain reads DSGVTQTPKHLITATGQRVTLRCSPRSGDLSVYWYQQSLDQGLQFLIQYYNGEERAKGNILERFSAQQFPDLHSELNLSSLELGDSALYFCASSPGTSNQPQHFGDGTRLSIL.

The chain employs TRBV13 and TRBJ2-5; D is unclear. CDR3 length: 14 residues. Germline assignment: CDR1 PRHDT and CDR2 FYEKMQ (reference sequence). The V end was cut by 0 bases, the J end by 4 bases, with 9 bases between. CDR3 sequence (DNA): TGTGCCAGCAGCTTAGGCTTTAGTGGAGAGACCCAGTACTTC. Its protein is CASSLGFSGETQYF.

The gene calls are TRBV27 and TRBJ1-5; 9 bases fit TRBD1. CDR3 size: 14 residues. CDR1 MNHEY and CDR2 SMNVEV come from the germline V gene (reference sequence). V lost 5 bases to trimming and J lost 7 bases; unmatched junction nucleotides: 6. Here the CDR3 reads CASSIDRGSQPQHF. The CDR3 DNA reads as TGTGCCAGCAGTATAGACAGGGGGAGCCAGCCCCAGCATTTT.

V and J are TRBV29-1 and TRBJ1-2, with a tentative D call TRBD1 (6 bases). The CDR3 runs to 11 residues. V was pared by 7 bases and J by 7 bases, with 13 bases between. The germline gives CDR1 SQVTM, CDR2 ANQGSEA. CDR3 nucleotides: TGCAGCGACGAAGCAGGGGTTGGCTACACCTTC. Its translation is CSDEAGVGYTF.